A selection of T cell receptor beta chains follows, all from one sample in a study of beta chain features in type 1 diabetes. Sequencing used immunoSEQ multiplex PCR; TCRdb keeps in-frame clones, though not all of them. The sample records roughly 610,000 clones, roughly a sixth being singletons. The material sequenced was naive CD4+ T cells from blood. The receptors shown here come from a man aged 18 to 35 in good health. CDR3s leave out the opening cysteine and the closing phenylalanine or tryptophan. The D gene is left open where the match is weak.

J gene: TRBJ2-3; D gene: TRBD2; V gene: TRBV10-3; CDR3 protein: AISEGAGGSNTDTQY
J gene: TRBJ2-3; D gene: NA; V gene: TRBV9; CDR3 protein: ASSVDPPRADTQY
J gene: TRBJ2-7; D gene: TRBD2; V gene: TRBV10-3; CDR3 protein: ATGTSGYEQY
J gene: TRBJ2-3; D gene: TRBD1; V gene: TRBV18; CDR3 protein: ASSPALTGGDTQY
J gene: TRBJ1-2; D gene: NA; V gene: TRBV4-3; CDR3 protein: ASSQDAQAGLYGYT
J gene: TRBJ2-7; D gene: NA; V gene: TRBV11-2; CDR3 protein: ASSLGGDGGYEQY
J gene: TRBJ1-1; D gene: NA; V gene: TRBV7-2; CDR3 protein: ASSFWSTEAF
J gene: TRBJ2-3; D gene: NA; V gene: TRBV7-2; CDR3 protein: ASISHPGVGTDTQY
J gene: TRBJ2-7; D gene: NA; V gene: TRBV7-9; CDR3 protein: ASSLMGEPGIYEQY
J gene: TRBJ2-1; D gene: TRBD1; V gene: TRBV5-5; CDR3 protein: ASGQAGGNEQF
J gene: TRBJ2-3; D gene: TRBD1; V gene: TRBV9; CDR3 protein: ASSNRQGRTDTQY
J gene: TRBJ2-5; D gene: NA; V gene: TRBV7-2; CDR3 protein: ASSLATSRDARGGTQY
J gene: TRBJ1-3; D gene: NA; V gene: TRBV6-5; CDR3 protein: ASQSSGNTIY
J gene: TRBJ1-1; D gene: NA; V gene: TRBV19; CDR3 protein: ASKESVTEAF
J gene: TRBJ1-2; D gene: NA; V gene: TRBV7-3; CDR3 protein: ASSLTSNYGYT
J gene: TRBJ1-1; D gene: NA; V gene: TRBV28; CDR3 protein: ASSLRSMNTEAF
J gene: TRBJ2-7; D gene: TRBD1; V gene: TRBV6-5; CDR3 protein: ARDRTGNSYEQY
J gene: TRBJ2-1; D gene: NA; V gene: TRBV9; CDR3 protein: ASSERRSGDYNEQF
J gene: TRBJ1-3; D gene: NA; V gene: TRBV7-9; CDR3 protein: ASSPGISGNTIY
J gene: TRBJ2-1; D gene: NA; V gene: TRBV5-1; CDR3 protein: ASSVGLSSYNEQF
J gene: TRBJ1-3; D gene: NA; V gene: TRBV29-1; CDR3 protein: SARGPENTIY
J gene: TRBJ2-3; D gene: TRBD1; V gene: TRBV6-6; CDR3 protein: ASSRRDRGTDTQY
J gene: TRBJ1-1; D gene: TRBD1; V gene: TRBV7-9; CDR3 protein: ASSSGTGYTEAF
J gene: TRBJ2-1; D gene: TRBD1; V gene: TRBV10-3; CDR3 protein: ASDRDGEQF
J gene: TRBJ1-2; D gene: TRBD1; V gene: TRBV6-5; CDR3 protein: ASSYSRGHYGYT
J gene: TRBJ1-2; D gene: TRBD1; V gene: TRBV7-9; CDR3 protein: ASSPSGQTYGYT
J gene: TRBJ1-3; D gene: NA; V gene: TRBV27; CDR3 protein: ASSSHRGRGNTIY
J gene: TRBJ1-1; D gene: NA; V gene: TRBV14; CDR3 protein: ASSQAREAF